These 19 T cell receptor beta chains came from one sample sequenced in a study of blood T cell repertoires in COVID-19. The method was immunoSEQ multiplex PCR; TCRdb's version includes in-frame clones alone and lacks a portion of them. The table lists around 220,000 clones, roughly 90% of them singletons. Source material: peripheral blood. The receptors shown here come from a man aged 35 to 55 with active or convalescent COVID-19.

The J gene is TRBJ1-4, the V gene TRBV14; possibly TRBD1 for D (5 bases). The CDR3 runs 15 residues. CDR1 is SGHDN and CDR2 is FVKESK in the germline V gene. Trimming removed 3 bases from V and 2 bases from J, with 10 bases in between. CDR3 in amino acids: CASSQVRGTNEKLFF. Here the CDR3 DNA reads TGTGCCAGCAGCCAGGTAAGGGGCACTAATGAAAAACTGTTTTTT.

The chain joins TRBV28 to TRBJ1-5; D is undetermined. There are 15 residues in the CDR3. Germline loops: CDR1 MDHEN, CDR2 SYDVKM. V lost 3 bases to trimming and J lost 0 bases, with 9 bases between them. CDR3 in DNA: TGTGCCAGCAGTTTCGAGGGTCTTAGCAATCAGCCCCAGCATTTT. Translation: CASSFEGLSNQPQHF.

The J gene is TRBJ1-6, the V gene TRBV18; the D gene is possibly TRBD1 (6 bases). Trimming removed 5 bases at V and 7 bases at J, with 12 bases between. The CDR3 is 14 amino acids. Germline lookup yields CDR1 KGHSH and CDR2 LQKENI. The CDR3 protein is CASSEDRKNSPLHF. The CDR3 DNA follows: TGTGCCAGCTCAGAAGACAGGAAGAATTCACCCCTCCACTTT.

The gene calls are TRBV9 and TRBJ1-1; D unclear. The CDR3 sequence is 16 residues long. Trimming pared 0 bases from V and 1 base from J, leaving 13 bases between. Germline loops: CDR1 SGDLS, CDR2 YYNGEE. CDR3 residues: CASSVDTDTANTEAFF. CDR3 nucleotides: TGTGCCAGCAGCGTAGATACCGACACAGCGAACACTGAAGCTTTCTTT. Drawing the rest from reference TRBV9 and TRBJ1-1, the complete variable domain is DSGVTQTPKHLITATGQRVTLRCSPRSGDLSVYWYQQSLDQGLQFLIQYYNGEERAKGNILERFSAQQFPDLHSELNLSSLELGDSALYFCASSVDTDTANTEAFFGQGTRLTVV.

This rearrangement joins TRBV6-2 or TRBV6-3 to TRBJ1-4; TRBD1 matches 11 bases. The CDR3 is 16 residues long. V shed 6 bases, J shed 4 bases, and the junction held 7 bases outside the gene matches. CDR1 MNHEY and CDR2 SVGEGT come from the germline V gene. CDR3 amino acids: CASSPDRGPGNEKLFF. CDR3 sequence (DNA): TGTGCCAGCAGCCCGGACAGGGGGCCGGGTAATGAAAAACTGTTTTTT.

V is TRBV2 and J is TRBJ2-5; maybe TRBD2 (7 bases). Per the germline V gene, CDR1 is SNHLY and CDR2 is FYNNEI. CDR3 size: 15 residues. V dropped 2 bases and J dropped 10 bases, with 20 bases sitting between them. The CDR3 protein is CASSEPGASGGGQYF. For the CDR3, the DNA is TGTGCCAGCAGTGAACCAGGGGCCTCGGGGGGTGGCCAGTACTTC.

V and J are TRBV24-1 and TRBJ1-1; 7 nucleotides match TRBD1. With V trimmed by 5 bases and J by 1 base, 3 bases remained unmatched. The CDR3 runs 14 residues. CDR1 is KGHDR, CDR2 SFDVKD, per germline. The CDR3: CATSGKGANTEAFF. DNA for the CDR3: TGTGCCACCAGTGGGAAGGGGGCGAACACTGAAGCTTTCTTT.

The CDR3, as DNA: TGTGCCAGCAGCTTAGAAACGCTCAGGGGGCTGTTGGTGGACACTGAAGCTTTCTTT. Amino acids: CASSLETLRGLLVDTEAFF. The rearrangement uses TRBV7-8 and TRBJ1-1; 8 nucleotides align to TRBD1. This CDR3 is built from 19 residues. The V gene end was trimmed by 1 base and the J gene end by 3 bases; junction bases not matched to a gene: 16. Germline V lookup: CDR1 SGHVS, CDR2 FQNEAQ.

The chain combines TRBV6-5 with TRBJ2-1; TRBD2 might be the D (5 bases). Germline V gene sequence: CDR1 MNHEY, CDR2 SVGAGI. CDR3 length: 15 residues. V gave up 0 bases and J gave up 3 bases, with 9 bases separating them. The CDR3: CASSYSTDFYNEQFF. CDR3 DNA: TGTGCCAGCAGTTACTCGACGGACTTCTACAATGAGCAGTTCTTC.

The chain carries TRBV29-1 and TRBJ2-7; no clear D gene. The CDR3 consists of 11 residues. V lost 4 bases and J lost 3, with 7 bases in between. Per germline, CDR1 SQVTM and CDR2 ANQGSEA. CDR3 in DNA: TGCAGCGTTGTCTCTTACTACGAGCAGTACTTC. It yields the protein CSVVSYYEQYF.

This sequence joins TRBV7-3 and TRBJ2-3; no clear D. The CDR3 runs to 15 residues. V lost 2 bases, J lost 4 bases, and 13 bases lay in between. Germline V lookup: CDR1 SGHTA, CDR2 FQGTGA. The CDR3, as DNA: TGTGCCAGCAGCTTAGATGTAGAGGAGCCAGATACGCAGTATTTT. Translating it yields CASSLDVEEPDTQYF.

This chain connects TRBV5-4 to TRBJ2-2, with D possibly TRBD1 on 6 matching bases. V lost 2 bases and J 1 base, leaving 9 bases between the germline ends. CDR1 SGHNT and CDR2 YYREEE come from the germline V gene (reference sequence). This CDR3 comprises 15 residues. The CDR3 reads CASSFEQGNTGELFF. The CDR3, as DNA: TGTGCCAGCAGCTTCGAACAGGGGAACACCGGGGAGCTGTTTTTT.

This clone was recorded only once. V and J are TRBV28 and TRBJ2-1; 8 positions match TRBD1. In germline, CDR1 is MDHEN, CDR2 SYDVKM. The CDR3 totals 15 residues. V shed 6 bases and J 7 bases; nucleotides not matched to a gene: 11. The CDR3 region is CASRTAGGPSNEQFF. CDR3 nucleotides: TGTGCCAGCAGAACCGCAGGGGGCCCCTCGAATGAGCAGTTCTTC.

The chain carries TRBV10-2 and TRBJ1-2; possible D gene TRBD1, 5 bases. The CDR3 sequence is 13 residues long. Trimming cost V 8 bases and J 6 bases, with 16 bases left between them. CDR1 WSHSY and CDR2 SAAADI come from the germline V gene. CDR3 coding DNA: TGCGCCAGCCGACCATCCGGGGGACATGGCTACACCTTC. Its protein product is CASRPSGGHGYTF.

This clone has a single count. This chain links TRBV19 with TRBJ1-1; D possibly corresponds to TRBD1 (5 bases). V was trimmed by 6 bases and J by 0 bases, leaving 11 bases between them. Per germline, CDR1 LNHDA and CDR2 SQIVND (reference sequence). The CDR3 consists of 14 residues. This chain's CDR3 is CASRRDSLNTEAFF. The CDR3 nucleotides read TGTGCCAGTAGGAGAGACAGCTTGAACACTGAAGCTTTCTTT.

The chain links TRBV24-1 to TRBJ1-2; D gene unclear. This CDR3 is 13 amino acids long. The V gene lost 0 bases and the J gene lost 7 bases, with 8 bases spanning the gap. Per the germline V gene, CDR1 is KGHDR and CDR2 is SFDVKD. CDR3 residues: CATSDLGELGYTF. The CDR3 region has the DNA TGTGCCACCAGTGATTTGGGGGAGCTTGGCTACACCTTC.

This chain links TRBV19 with TRBJ2-1; D perhaps matches TRBD2 (5 bases). The CDR3 is made up of 12 amino acids. The germline gives CDR1 LNHDA, CDR2 SQIVND (reference sequence). Trimming shortened V by 6 bases and J by 9 bases, and 12 bases separated the two germline ends. The CDR3, as DNA: TGTGCCAGTAGAGAGGGTGGCGGTGAGCAGTTCTTC. Translated: CASREGGGEQFF. The full variable domain, in which reference TRBV19 and TRBJ2-1 provide the parts outside the CDR3, is DGGITQSPKYLFRKEGQNVTLSCEQNLNHDAMYWYRQDPGQGLRLIYYSQIVNDFQKGDIAEGYSVSREKKESFPLTVTSAQKNPTAFYLCASREGGGEQFFGPGTRLTVL.

This chain connects TRBV18 to TRBJ2-7; 8 nucleotides match TRBD1. There are 15 residues in the CDR3. J lost 5 bases, V lost 2 bases, and 8 bases had no gene match. Germline V CDR1 and CDR2: KGHSH, LQKENI. CDR3 residues: CASSPGRGRLDEQYF. The CDR3 coding sequence is TGTGCCAGCTCACCAGGCAGGGGGCGCTTGGACGAGCAGTACTTC. Supplemented by reference TRBV18 and TRBJ2-7, the full variable domain reads NAGVMQNPRHLVRRRGQEARLRCSPMKGHSHVYWYRQLPEEGLKFMVYLQKENIIDESGMPKERFSAEFPKEGPSILRIQQVVRGDSAAYFCASSPGRGRLDEQYFGPGTRLTVT.

A note on this clone: This CDR3 fails to terminate in the conserved phenylalanine or tryptophan, so it likely reflects a read error. The DNA is omitted, as the CDR3 cannot be located on it reliably, and the CDR3 follows TCRdb's listing. V is TRBV30 and J is TRBJ1-6; the DNA was not used to check the table's D call, TRBD1. The germline V gene encodes CDR1 GTSNPN and CDR2 SVGIG (reference sequence). The CDR3 length is 13 residues, termini included. The CDR3 protein is CAWRDEGHPSVIC.